This T cell receptor beta chain was sequenced in a study of T cell responses to AZD1222 COVID-19 vaccine. CDR3 length equals 15 residues. Looked up from germline, CDR1 is SGHRS and CDR2 is YFSETQ. Trimming took off 4 bases at V and 7 bases at J, with 21 bases between the two ends. This table comes from immunoSEQ multiplex PCR, and its TCRdb copy is limited to in-frame clones, with some not included. The sample includes 200,000 or so clones, 87% of them seen just once. The sequencing here drew on peripheral blood, taken on day 0 of MenACWY control vaccination. The chain is built from TRBV5-1 and TRBJ2-7; perhaps TRBD2 as D (7 bases). The receptor comes from an adult in good health. CDR3 coding DNA: TGCGCCAGCAGCCGGGAGGCGTACGAGGGGGAGGAGCAGTACTTC. As protein: CASSREAYEGEEQYF.